These T cell receptor beta chains were read from a single sample in a study of blood T cells in healthy people across ages. TCRdb re-analysed the 5' RACE reads in MiXCR, keeping a single row per CDR3 protein. In the table there are over 1.5 million distinct CDR3 sequences, about 50% of which are singletons. Sequencing was performed on blood. The receptors shown here come from a woman aged 35 to 49 in good health. Both conserved end residues are part of each CDR3. D genes are given only for firm matches. Size values are once, few and many counts, or a class for expanded clones, and some rows have none.

j_call clone_size v_call d_call cdr3_aa cdr3_nt
TRBJ1-2 NA TRBV12-5 NA CASGVVPTLSGYTF TGTGCTAGTGGTGTGGTACCGACATTGAGTGGCTACACCTTC
TRBJ2-3 few TRBV7-2 NA CASSPPWGPDTQYF TGTGCCAGCAGCCCACCGTGGGGCCCAGATACGCAGTATTTT
TRBJ2-3 NA TRBV7-2 TRBD2 CASSHSRLAGITDTQYF TGTGCCAGCAGCCACTCAAGGCTAGCGGGAATCACAGATACGCAGTATTTT
TRBJ2-3 NA TRBV3-1 NA CASSRAGWRPDTQYF TGTGCCAGCAGCCGAGCCGGTTGGAGGCCAGATACGCAGTATTTT
TRBJ1-5 NA TRBV6-5 TRBD1 CASSRTGSAQPQHF TGTGCCAGCAGCCGGACAGGGTCGGCTCAGCCCCAGCATTTT
TRBJ2-2 NA TRBV28 NA CASSLLVAGGELFF TGTGCCAGCAGTTTATTGGTAGCAGGGGGGGAGCTGTTTTTT
TRBJ2-7 NA TRBV20-1 NA CSAPPGGGPYEQYF TGCAGTGCTCCCCCAGGGGGGGGTCCCTACGAGCAGTACTTC
TRBJ1-1 NA TRBV29-1 TRBD1 CSVNKGQGTAAFF TGCAGCGTTAATAAGGGACAGGGAACGGCAGCTTTCTTT
TRBJ2-6 few TRBV3-1 NA CASSSRRREEANVLTF TGTGCCAGCAGCTCCCGAAGACGAGAGGAGGCCAACGTCCTGACTTTC
TRBJ2-4 NA TRBV5-1 TRBD1 CASSPTGARWDIQYF TGCGCCAGCAGCCCAACAGGGGCCAGATGGGACATTCAGTACTTC
TRBJ2-6 NA TRBV7-2 NA CASSLAVIPTF TGTGCCAGCAGCTTAGCTGTCATCCCGACTTTC
TRBJ2-5 NA TRBV3-1 NA CASRKRNSDRQETQYF TGTGCCAGCAGAAAACGAAACTCCGACAGACAAGAGACCCAGTACTTC
TRBJ2-7 many TRBV7-2 NA CASSLRQAIYEQYF TGTGCCAGCAGCCTCCGACAGGCTATCTACGAGCAGTACTTC
TRBJ1-1 few TRBV10-3 TRBD1 CAISESKGQGNTEAFF TGTGCCATCAGTGAGTCAAAGGGACAGGGGAACACTGAAGCTTTCTTT
TRBJ1-2 NA TRBV7-2 NA CASSLEGQFYGYTF TGTGCCAGCAGCTTAGAGGGCCAGTTCTATGGCTACACCTTC
TRBJ2-7 NA TRBV27 TRBD1 CASSSRLGRTGPEQYF TGTGCCAGCAGTTCGAGGTTGGGACGGACAGGCCCCGAGCAGTACTTC
TRBJ1-2 few TRBV9 NA CASSVRTSGYTF TGTGCCAGCAGCGTCAGGACATCTGGCTACACCTTC
TRBJ2-1 NA TRBV7-9 NA CASSLGLGEVNEQFF TGTGCCAGCAGCTTAGGACTAGGGGAGGTCAATGAGCAGTTCTTC
TRBJ2-5 NA TRBV4-3 TRBD2 CASSQESGARRIQETQYF TGCGCCAGCAGCCAAGAGAGCGGGGCCCGGAGAATTCAAGAGACCCAGTACTTC
TRBJ1-6 NA TRBV2 NA CASSETERPNNSPLHF TGTGCCAGCAGCGAGACGGAGCGGCCCAATAATTCACCCCTCCACTTT
TRBJ2-1 NA TRBV5-6 NA CASSLAGDFLDEQFF TGTGCCAGCAGCTTGGCAGGGGACTTCCTAGATGAGCAGTTCTTC
TRBJ2-1 few TRBV4-3 TRBD1 CASSQDPLGQGADNEQFF TGCGCCAGCAGCCAAGATCCCCTGGGACAGGGGGCTGACAATGAGCAGTTCTTC
TRBJ1-5 few TRBV4-1 NA CASSQSFQGGQPQHF TGCGCCAGCAGCCAAAGTTTCCAGGGCGGCCAGCCCCAGCATTTT
TRBJ2-1 few TRBV11-1 TRBD1 CASSLMGQGRPRYNEQFF TGTGCCAGCAGCCTGATGGGACAGGGGCGACCTCGATACAATGAGCAGTTCTTC
TRBJ1-5 NA TRBV6-4 NA CASSADGNGGQHF TGTGCCAGCAGTGCCGATGGAAACGGTGGCCAGCATTTT
TRBJ2-1 NA TRBV4-2 NA CASSQGTDGETQFF TGTGCCAGCAGCCAAGGGACAGATGGAGAGACCCAGTTCTTC
TRBJ1-4 NA TRBV7-9 TRBD1 CASSLADRVVGKLFF TGTGCCAGCAGCTTAGCAGACAGGGTCGTGGGAAAACTGTTTTTT
TRBJ2-7 few TRBV28 NA CASRDSGTLGSYEQYF TGTGCCAGCAGAGACTCCGGGACTCTGGGCTCCTACGAGCAGTACTTC
TRBJ2-1 few TRBV20-1 NA CSAVLRGRSNEQFF TGCAGTGCTGTGCTAAGGGGCAGAAGCAATGAGCAGTTCTTC
TRBJ1-2 NA TRBV6-1 TRBD1 CASNNRGLSYGYTF TGTGCCAGCAACAACAGGGGGCTGAGCTATGGCTACACCTTC